Each of the 20 T cell receptor beta chains below was sequenced from the same sample in a study of blood T cells in healthy people across ages. Using a J-beta primer mix together with a sample-barcoded 5' primer, a second PCR was run for roughly 6 to 12 cycles. MiXCR was run by TCRdb on the 5' RACE reads, yielding one entry per CDR3 protein. The table records over 600,000 distinct CDR3 sequences, less than 45% of them present only once. The sample consisted of blood. Receptors originate from a man older than 75 in good health.

The chain carries TRBV6-1 and TRBJ2-1, with TRBD2 matching 9 bases. The CDR3 runs 15 residues. The germline gives CDR1 MNHNS, CDR2 SASEGT. Losses at the gene ends were 4 bases for V and 6 bases for J; bases not matched to a gene: 7. CDR3 bases: TGTGCCAGCAGTGCGAGGACTAGCGTCGGCAATGAGCAGTTCTTC. Residues: CASSARTSVGNEQFF.

The rearrangement uses TRBV7-2 and TRBJ1-2, with TRBD1 as a possible D gene (6 bases). This CDR3 spans 14 amino acids. Trimming shortened V by 4 bases and J by 1 base, and 10 bases separated the two germline ends. CDR1 is SGHTA, CDR2 FQGNSA, per germline. CDR3 sequence reads: CASSSGQHNYGYTF. CDR3 sequence (DNA): TGTGCCAGCAGCTCAGGACAGCATAACTATGGCTACACCTTC.

This clonotype was observed at least ten times. V usage is TRBV4-1 and J usage is TRBJ1-2; D is uncertain. CDR1 is MGHRA and CDR2 is YSYEKL in the germline V gene. The CDR3 sequence is 15 residues long. V dropped 2 bases and J dropped 0 bases, with 10 bases sitting between them. CDR3 in amino acids: CASSQSVLANYGYTF. The CDR3 DNA is TGCGCCAGCAGCCAATCTGTTCTAGCTAACTATGGCTACACCTTC.

This clonotype was detected a few times. The chain carries TRBV6-6 and TRBJ2-7; the match to TRBD2 covers 12 bases. Germline loops: CDR1 MNHNY, CDR2 SVGAGI (reference sequence). This CDR3 comprises 17 residues. V dropped 8 bases and J dropped 2; count of bases not matched to a gene: 13. DNA of the CDR3: TGTGCCAGCCGGGGGACTAGCGGGTCCCGTCGCCCCTACGAGCAGTACTTC. It is translated as CASRGTSGSRRPYEQYF.

This clonotype has a handful of counts. A much larger clone differs by one base, so this may be a read error. V is TRBV4-3 and J is TRBJ2-1; either TRBD1 or TRBD2 may fit D (5 bases each). The closer fit of TRBJ2-7 to the DNA end suggests the J call may be wrong. The V gene's germline CDR1 is LGHNA and CDR2 YSLEER. This CDR3 is 14 amino acids long. CDR3 amino acids: CASSPGSSYNEQYF. DNA for the CDR3: TGCGCCAGCAGTCCAGGGAGCTCCTACAATGAGCAGTACTTC.

The gene calls are TRBV6-2 or TRBV6-3 and TRBJ2-5, with a tentative D call TRBD1 (6 bases). Between the trimmed V and J ends, which lost 7 bases and 2 bases, there was a span of 20 bases. The CDR3 loop spans 16 amino acids. In germline, CDR1 is MNHEY, CDR2 SVGEGT. CDR3 protein: CASTQAGRGGQETQYF. The CDR3 DNA reads as TGTGCCAGCACCCAGGCAGGACGAGGGGGACAAGAGACCCAGTACTTC.

This clonotype has a count of ten or more. A much bigger clone sits one base away, suggesting this may be a read error. The chain has TRBV6-4 and TRBJ2-3; 15 nucleotides agree with TRBD2. The CDR3 covers 15 residues. J was trimmed by 14 bases and V by 2 bases; bases with no gene match: 8. CDR1 and CDR2 from the germline V gene are MRHNA and SNTAGT. DNA of the CDR3: TGTGCCAGCAGTGACGCGGGACTAGCGGGAGGACGGCGGTATTTT. Amino acids: CASSDAGLAGGRRYF.

This clonotype was found a few times. The chain employs TRBV20-1 and TRBJ2-3, with TRBD2 matching 7 bases. The V and J ends lost 6 bases and 2 bases, in that order; junction bases with no gene match: 8. The V gene's germline CDR1 is DFQATT and CDR2 SNEGSKA (reference sequence). The CDR3 is 14 amino acids. The CDR3 DNA sequence: TGCAGTGCAACGTCTAGCGGTAACACAGATACGCAGTATTTT. Translating it yields CSATSSGNTDTQYF.

This clonotype was seen many times. The chain employs TRBV20-1 and TRBJ2-7; 7 bases are shared with TRBD2. Germline V lookup: CDR1 DFQATT, CDR2 SNEGSKA (reference sequence). Trimming cost V 3 bases and J 2 bases; bases outside gene matches: 10. The CDR3 covers 15 residues. The CDR3 region is CSASPTSADPYEQYF. The CDR3 DNA reads as TGCAGTGCTAGCCCAACTAGCGCGGACCCCTACGAGCAGTACTTC.

The chain has TRBV10-1 and TRBJ2-2; D gene uncertain. Germline values: CDR1 WNHNN, CDR2 SYGVQD (reference sequence). The CDR3 contains 13 residues. The V and J ends lost 2 bases and 3 bases respectively, with 4 bases between them. CDR3: CASSERYTGELFF. CDR3 in DNA: TGCGCCAGCAGTGAGCGGTACACCGGGGAGCTGTTTTTT.

The J gene is TRBJ1-5, the V gene TRBV4-2, with TRBD1 matching over 11 bases. Trimming at V came to 3 bases and at J to 6 bases, leaving 7 bases not matched to a gene. The germline V gene encodes CDR1 LGHNA and CDR2 YNFKEQ. There are 16 residues in the CDR3. In DNA form, the CDR3 reads TGTGCCAGCAGCCAGACGGACAGGGGGCGAGGTCAGCCCCAGCATTTT. The encoded protein is CASSQTDRGRGQPQHF.

The DNA for the CDR3 is TGCGCCAGCAGCCAGGGGGGACAGGGGAGGAATTCACCCCTCCACTTT. It codes for CASSQGGQGRNSPLHF. The V and J genes are TRBV4-1 and TRBJ1-6; 10 bases agree with TRBD1. V was clipped by 3 bases and J by 7 bases; unmatched bases: 6. This CDR3 is 16 amino acids long. In germline, CDR1 is MGHRA, CDR2 YSYEKL.

The gene calls are TRBV7-9 and TRBJ2-1; 7 bases match TRBD2. The V segment lost 5 bases and the J segment 8 bases; nucleotides outside the gene matches: 9. Germline CDR1 and CDR2: SEHNR and FQNEAQ (reference sequence). This CDR3 has 14 residues. DNA for the CDR3: TGTGCCAGCAGCACGGCTAGCGGTGAAGATGAGCAGTTCTTC. It codes for CASSTASGEDEQFF.

The V call is TRBV20-1, the J call TRBJ2-1; 7 positions agree with TRBD2. The J call may not be correct, given that the DNA end is closer to TRBJ2-7. This CDR3 is 16 amino acids long. Germline V gene lookup returns CDR1 DFQATT and CDR2 SNEGSKA (reference sequence). CDR3 DNA sequence: TGCAGTGCCCTCAGTCCGAGCGAGCGGGGAGGGAACGAGCAGTACTTC. Its protein is CSALSPSERGGNEQYF.

This clonotype occurred many times. This chain connects TRBV30 to TRBJ2-1, with TRBD2 matching 7 bases. CDR1 is GTSNPN, CDR2 SVGIG, per germline (reference sequence). The CDR3 is 14 residues long. Trimming removed 2 bases from V and 8 bases from J; junction bases left unmatched: 9. CDR3 loop: CAWSWEGVGDEQFF. In nucleotides, the CDR3 is TGTGCCTGGAGTTGGGAGGGAGTTGGAGATGAGCAGTTCTTC.

This clonotype was seen a handful of times. The chain carries TRBV20-1 and TRBJ2-1; no clear D. The CDR3 length is 15 residues. Trimming removed 5 bases at V and 4 bases at J, with 18 bases between. The germline CDR1 and CDR2 sequences are DFQATT and SNEGSKA (reference sequence). For the CDR3, the DNA is TGCAGTGCTCCAAGTGGTCAGGTAAATTACAATGAGCAGTTCTTC. Its translation is CSAPSGQVNYNEQFF.

The V and J genes are TRBV29-1 and TRBJ2-3; TRBD2 matches 9 bases. The germline V gene has CDR1 SQVTM and CDR2 ANQGSEA. There are 14 residues in the CDR3. Trimming cost V 5 bases and J 1 base; bases outside gene matches: 4. The CDR3 coding sequence is TGCAGCGTTAAGGCTAGCGGGGGCACAGATACGCAGTATTTT. Translated, it gives CSVKASGGTDTQYF.

Worth noting for this clonotype: Mismatch with germline at one junction end may stem from a read error. This rearrangement joins TRBV6-2 or TRBV6-3 to TRBJ2-5; D gene unclear. Germline loops: CDR1 MNHEY, CDR2 SVGEGT. This CDR3 region has 14 residues. The CDR3 DNA is TGTGCCGGCAGTTACCGGAACGGGCTGGAGACCCAGTACTTC. Translation: CAGSYRNGLETQYF.

This clonotype has more than one count but fewer than ten. V usage is TRBV6-1 and J usage is TRBJ2-7; D gene ambiguous. Trimming left V 1 base short and J 1 base short, with 17 bases between. Germline V gene lookup returns CDR1 MNHNS and CDR2 SASEGT. There are 17 residues in the CDR3. The CDR3 nucleotides read TGTGCCAGCAGTGAAGGATATGGGATTGTGCCTTCCTACGAGCAGTACTTC. This sequence encodes CASSEGYGIVPSYEQYF.

In its sample, this clonotype was seen many times. This rearrangement joins TRBV7-2 to TRBJ1-2; 9 positions agree with TRBD1. This CDR3 comprises 14 residues. Looked up from germline, CDR1 is SGHTA and CDR2 is FQGNSA. The junction had 5 bases not matched to a gene; V was cut back by 5 bases and J by 4 bases. CDR3 sequence: CASSEQGAGYGYTF. In DNA, the CDR3 is TGTGCCAGCAGCGAACAGGGGGCGGGCTATGGCTACACCTTC.